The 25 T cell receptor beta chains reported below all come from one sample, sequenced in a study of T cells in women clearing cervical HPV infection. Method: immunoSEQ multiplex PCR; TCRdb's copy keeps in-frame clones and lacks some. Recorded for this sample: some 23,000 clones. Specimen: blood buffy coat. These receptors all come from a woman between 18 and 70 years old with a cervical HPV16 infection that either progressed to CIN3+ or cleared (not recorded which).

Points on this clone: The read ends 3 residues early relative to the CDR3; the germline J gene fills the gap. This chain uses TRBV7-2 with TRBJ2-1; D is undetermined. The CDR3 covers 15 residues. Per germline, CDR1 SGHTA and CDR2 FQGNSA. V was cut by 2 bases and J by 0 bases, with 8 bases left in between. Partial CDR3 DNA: TGTGCCAGCAGCTTAAGCGCGAGCTCCTACAATGAG. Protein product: CASSLSASSYNE. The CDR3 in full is CASSLSASSYNEQFF. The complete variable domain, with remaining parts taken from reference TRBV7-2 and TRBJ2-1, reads GAGVSQSPSNKVTEKGKDVELRCDPISGHTALYWYRQSLGQGLEFLIYFQGNSAPDKSGLPSDRFSAERTGGSVSTLTIQRTQQEDSAVYLCASSLSASSYNEQFFGPGTRLTVL.

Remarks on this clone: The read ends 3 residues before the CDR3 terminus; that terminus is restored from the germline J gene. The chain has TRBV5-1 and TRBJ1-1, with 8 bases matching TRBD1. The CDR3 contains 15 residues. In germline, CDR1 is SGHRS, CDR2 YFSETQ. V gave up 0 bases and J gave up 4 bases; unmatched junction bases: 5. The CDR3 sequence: CASSLGRGPGTEAFF. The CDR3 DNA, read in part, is TGCGCCAGCAGCTTGGGCAGGGGGCCTGGCACTGAA. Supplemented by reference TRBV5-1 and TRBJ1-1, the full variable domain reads KAGVTQTPRYLIKTRGQQVTLSCSPISGHRSVSWYQQTPGQGLQFLFEYFSETQRNKGNFPGRFSGRQFSNSRSEMNVSTLELGDSALYLCASSLGRGPGTEAFFGQGTRLTVV.

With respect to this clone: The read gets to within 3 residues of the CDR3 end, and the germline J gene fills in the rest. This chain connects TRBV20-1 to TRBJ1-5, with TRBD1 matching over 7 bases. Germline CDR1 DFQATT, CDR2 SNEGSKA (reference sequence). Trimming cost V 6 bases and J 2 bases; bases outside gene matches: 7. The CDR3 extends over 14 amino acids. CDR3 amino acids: CSARGGAGNQPQHF. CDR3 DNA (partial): TGCAGTGCCCGAGGGGGCGCGGGCAATCAGCCC.

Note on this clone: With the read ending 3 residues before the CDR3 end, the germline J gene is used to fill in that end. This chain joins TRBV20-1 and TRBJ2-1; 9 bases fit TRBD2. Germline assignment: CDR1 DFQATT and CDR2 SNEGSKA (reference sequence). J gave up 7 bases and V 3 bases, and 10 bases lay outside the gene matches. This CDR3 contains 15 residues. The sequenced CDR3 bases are TGCAGTGCTAGGGTGCGGGAGGGCCGGTCAAATGAG. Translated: CSARVREGRSNE. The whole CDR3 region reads CSARVREGRSNEQFF.

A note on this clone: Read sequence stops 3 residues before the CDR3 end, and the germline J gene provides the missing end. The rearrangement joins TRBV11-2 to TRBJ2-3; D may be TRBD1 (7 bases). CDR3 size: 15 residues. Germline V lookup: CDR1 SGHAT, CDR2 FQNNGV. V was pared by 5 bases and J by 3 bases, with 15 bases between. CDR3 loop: CASSKQGRWTDTQYF. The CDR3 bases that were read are TGTGCCAGCAGCAAACAGGGGAGGTGGACAGATACG. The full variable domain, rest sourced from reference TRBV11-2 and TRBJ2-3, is EAGVAQSPRYKIIEKRQSVAFWCNPISGHATLYWYQQILGQGPKLLIQFQNNGVVDDSQLPKDRFSAERLKGVDSTLKIQPAKLEDSAVYLCASSKQGRWTDTQYFGPGTRLTVL.

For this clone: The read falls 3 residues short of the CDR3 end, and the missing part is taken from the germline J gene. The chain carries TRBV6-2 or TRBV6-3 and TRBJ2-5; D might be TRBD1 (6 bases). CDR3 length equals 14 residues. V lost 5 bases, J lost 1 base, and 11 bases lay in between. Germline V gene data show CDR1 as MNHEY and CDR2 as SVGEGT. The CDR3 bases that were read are TGTGCCAGCAGTCTAAACAGGGTCCAAGAGACC. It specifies CASSLNRVQET. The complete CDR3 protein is CASSLNRVQETQYF.

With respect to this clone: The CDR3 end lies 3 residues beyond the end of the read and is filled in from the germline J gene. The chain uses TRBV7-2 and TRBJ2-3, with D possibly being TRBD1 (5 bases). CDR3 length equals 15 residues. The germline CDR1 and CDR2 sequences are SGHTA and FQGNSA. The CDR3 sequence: CASSSRQNEDQPQYF. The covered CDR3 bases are TGTGCCAGCAGCTCCAGACAGAATGAGGATCAGCCG. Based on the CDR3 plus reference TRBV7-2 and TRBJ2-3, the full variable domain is GAGVSQSPSNKVTEKGKDVELRCDPISGHTALYWYRQSLGQGLEFLIYFQGNSAPDKSGLPSDRFSAERTGGSVSTLTIQRTQQEDSAVYLCASSSRQNEDQPQYFGPGTRLTVL.

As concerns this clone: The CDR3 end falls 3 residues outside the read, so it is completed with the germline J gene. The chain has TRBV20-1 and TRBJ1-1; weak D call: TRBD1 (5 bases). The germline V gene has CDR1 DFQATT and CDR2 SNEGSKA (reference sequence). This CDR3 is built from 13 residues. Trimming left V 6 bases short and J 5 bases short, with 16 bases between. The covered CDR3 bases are TGCAGTGCAAAGGGATGGGAGGGGACTGAA. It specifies CSAKGWEGTE. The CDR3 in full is CSAKGWEGTEAFF.

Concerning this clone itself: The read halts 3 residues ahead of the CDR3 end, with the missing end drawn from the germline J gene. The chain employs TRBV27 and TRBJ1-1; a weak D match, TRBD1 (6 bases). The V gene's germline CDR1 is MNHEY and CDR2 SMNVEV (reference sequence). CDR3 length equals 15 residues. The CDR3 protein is CASSPLGGQSPLAFF. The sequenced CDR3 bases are TGTGCCAGCAGTCCTCTGGGGGGGCAATCCCCCCTT.

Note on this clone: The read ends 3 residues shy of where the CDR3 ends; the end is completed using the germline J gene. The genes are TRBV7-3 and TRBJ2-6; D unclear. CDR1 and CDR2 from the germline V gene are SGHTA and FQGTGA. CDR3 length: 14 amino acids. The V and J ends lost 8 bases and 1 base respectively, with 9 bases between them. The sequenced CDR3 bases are TGTGCCAGCGCTGAAGGTTCTGGGGCCAACGTC. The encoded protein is CASAEGSGANV. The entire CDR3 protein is CASAEGSGANVLTF.

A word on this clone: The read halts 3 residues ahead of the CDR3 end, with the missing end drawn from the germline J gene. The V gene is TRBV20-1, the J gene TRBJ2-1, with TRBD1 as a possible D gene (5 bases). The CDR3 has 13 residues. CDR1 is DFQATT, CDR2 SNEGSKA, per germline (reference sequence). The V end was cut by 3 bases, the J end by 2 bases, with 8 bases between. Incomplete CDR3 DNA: TGCAGTGCTAGCAGGGTCCCCTACAATGAG. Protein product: CSASRVPYNE. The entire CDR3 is CSASRVPYNEQFF.

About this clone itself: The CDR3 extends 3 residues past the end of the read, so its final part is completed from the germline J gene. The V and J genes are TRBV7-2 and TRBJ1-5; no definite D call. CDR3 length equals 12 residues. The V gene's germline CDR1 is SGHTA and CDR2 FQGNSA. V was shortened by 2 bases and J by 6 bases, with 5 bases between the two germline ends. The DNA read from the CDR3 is TGTGCCAGCAGCTTACGGGGTCAGCCC. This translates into CASSLRGQP. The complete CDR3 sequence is CASSLRGQPQHF.

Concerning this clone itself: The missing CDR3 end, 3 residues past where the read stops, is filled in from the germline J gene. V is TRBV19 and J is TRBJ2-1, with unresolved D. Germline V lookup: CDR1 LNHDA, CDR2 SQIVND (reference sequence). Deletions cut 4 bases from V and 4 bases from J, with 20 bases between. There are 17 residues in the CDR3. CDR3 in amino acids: CASSKRSGSPEYNEQFF. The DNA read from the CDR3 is TGTGCCAGTAGTAAAAGGTCGGGTAGCCCGGAATACAATGAG.

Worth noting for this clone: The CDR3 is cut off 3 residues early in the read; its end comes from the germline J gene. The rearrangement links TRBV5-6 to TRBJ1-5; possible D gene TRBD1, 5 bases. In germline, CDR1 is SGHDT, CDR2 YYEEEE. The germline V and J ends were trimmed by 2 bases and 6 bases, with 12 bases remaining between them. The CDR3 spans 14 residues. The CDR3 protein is CASSFGGGGQPQHF. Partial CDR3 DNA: TGTGCCAGCAGCTTCGGGGGGGGAGGTCAGCCC.

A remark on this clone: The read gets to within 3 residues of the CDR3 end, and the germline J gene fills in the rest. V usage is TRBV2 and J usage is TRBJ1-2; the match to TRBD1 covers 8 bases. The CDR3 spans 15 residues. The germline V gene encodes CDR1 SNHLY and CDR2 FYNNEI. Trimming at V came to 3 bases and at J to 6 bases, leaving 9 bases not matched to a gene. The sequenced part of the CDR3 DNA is TGTGCCAGCAGTGAGTTGGGTCAGGGGGCGAATGGC. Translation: CASSELGQGANG. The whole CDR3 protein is CASSELGQGANGYTF.

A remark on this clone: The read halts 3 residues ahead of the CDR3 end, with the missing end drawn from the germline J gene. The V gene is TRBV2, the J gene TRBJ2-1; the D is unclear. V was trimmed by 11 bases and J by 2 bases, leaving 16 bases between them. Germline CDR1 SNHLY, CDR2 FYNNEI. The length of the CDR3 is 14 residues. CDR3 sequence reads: CASTINAAYNEQFF. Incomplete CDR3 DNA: TGTGCCTCGACGATTAACGCGGCCTACAATGAG.

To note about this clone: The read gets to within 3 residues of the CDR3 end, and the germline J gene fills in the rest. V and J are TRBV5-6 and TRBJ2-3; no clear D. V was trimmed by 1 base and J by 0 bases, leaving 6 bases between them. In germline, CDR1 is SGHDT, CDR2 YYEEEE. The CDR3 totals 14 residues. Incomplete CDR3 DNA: TGTGCCAGCAGCTTGATCGGTAGCACAGATACG. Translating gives CASSLIGSTDT. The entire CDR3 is CASSLIGSTDTQYF.

The covered CDR3 bases are TGTGCCAGCAGTGAAGCGCCAAAAGGCTTTAACACTGAA. Its translation: CASSEAPKGFNTE. In full, the CDR3 reads CASSEAPKGFNTEAFF. This chain links TRBV6-1 with TRBJ1-1, with D unclear. The read ends 3 residues before the CDR3 terminus; that terminus is restored from the germline J gene. CDR3 length equals 16 residues. V was cut by 0 bases and J by 2 bases, with 13 bases left in between. In germline, CDR1 is MNHNS, CDR2 SASEGT.

This CDR3 reads CASSPSADYGYTF. Incomplete CDR3 DNA: TGTGCCAGCAGCCCTTCGGCGGACTATGGC. This rearrangement joins TRBV5-4 to TRBJ1-2, with no clear D. The read falls 3 residues short of the CDR3 end, and the missing part is taken from the germline J gene. CDR3 length: 13 amino acids. V was cut by 4 bases and J by 3 bases, with 10 bases left in between. CDR1 and CDR2 (germline): SGHNT, YYREEE (reference sequence). The full variable domain, rest sourced from reference TRBV5-4 and TRBJ1-2, is ETGVTQSPTHLIKTRGQQVTLRCSSQSGHNTVSWYQQALGQGPQFIFQYYREEENGRGNFPPRFSGLQFPNYSSELNVNALELDDSALYLCASSPSADYGYTFGSGTRLTVV.

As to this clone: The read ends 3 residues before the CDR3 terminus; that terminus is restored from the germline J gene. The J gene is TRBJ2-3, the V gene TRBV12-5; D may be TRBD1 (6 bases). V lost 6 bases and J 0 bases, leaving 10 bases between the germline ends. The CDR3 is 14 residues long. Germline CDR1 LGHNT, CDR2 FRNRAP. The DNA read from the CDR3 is TGTGCTAGTGGAAAGGGGGTGAGCACAGATACG. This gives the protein CASGKGVSTDT. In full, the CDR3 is CASGKGVSTDTQYF.

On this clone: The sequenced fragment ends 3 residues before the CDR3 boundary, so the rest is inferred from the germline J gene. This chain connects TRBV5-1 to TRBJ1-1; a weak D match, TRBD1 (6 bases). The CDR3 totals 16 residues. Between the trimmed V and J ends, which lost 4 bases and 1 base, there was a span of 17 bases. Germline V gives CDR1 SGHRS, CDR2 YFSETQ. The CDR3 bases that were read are TGCGCCAGCAGCAGGGGCCTCGGGGGGCAGAACACTGAA. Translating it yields CASSRGLGGQNTE. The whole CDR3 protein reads CASSRGLGGQNTEAFF.

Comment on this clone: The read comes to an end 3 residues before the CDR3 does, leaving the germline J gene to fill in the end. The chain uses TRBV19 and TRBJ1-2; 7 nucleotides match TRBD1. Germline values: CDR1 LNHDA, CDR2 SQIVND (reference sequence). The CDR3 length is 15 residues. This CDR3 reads CASSIDRGSTTGYTF. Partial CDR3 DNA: TGTGCCAGTAGTATAGACAGGGGGTCCACGACGGGC. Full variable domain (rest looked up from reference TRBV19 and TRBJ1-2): DGGITQSPKYLFRKEGQNVTLSCEQNLNHDAMYWYRQDPGQGLRLIYYSQIVNDFQKGDIAEGYSVSREKKESFPLTVTSAQKNPTAFYLCASSIDRGSTTGYTFGSGTRLTVV.

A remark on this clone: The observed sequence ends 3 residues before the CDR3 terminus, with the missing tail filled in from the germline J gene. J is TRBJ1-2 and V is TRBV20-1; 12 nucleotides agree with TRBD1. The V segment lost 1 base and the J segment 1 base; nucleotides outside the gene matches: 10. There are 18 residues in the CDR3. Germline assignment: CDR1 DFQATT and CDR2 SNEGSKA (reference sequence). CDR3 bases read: TGCAGTGCTAGAGGGGGTCGGGACAGGGGGCGACGTAACTATGGC. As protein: CSARGGRDRGRRNYG. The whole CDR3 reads CSARGGRDRGRRNYGYTF.

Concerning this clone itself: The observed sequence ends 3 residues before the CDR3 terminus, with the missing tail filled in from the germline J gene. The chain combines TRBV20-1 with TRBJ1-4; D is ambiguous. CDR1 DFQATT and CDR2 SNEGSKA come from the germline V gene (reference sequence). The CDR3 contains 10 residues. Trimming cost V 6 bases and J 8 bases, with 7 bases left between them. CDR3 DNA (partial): TGCAGTGCAGGGTACGAAAAA. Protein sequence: CSAGYEK. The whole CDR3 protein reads CSAGYEKLFF.

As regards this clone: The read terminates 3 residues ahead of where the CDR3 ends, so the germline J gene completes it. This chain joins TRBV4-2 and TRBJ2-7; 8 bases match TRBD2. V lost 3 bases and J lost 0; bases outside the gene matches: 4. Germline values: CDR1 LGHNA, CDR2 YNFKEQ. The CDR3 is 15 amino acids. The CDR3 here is CASSHTSGSSYEQYF. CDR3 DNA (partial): TGTGCCAGCAGCCATACTAGCGGAAGCTCCTACGAG.